Presented here are 10 T cell receptor beta chains from one specimen sequenced in a study of T cell responses to AZD1222 COVID-19 vaccine. Here immunoSEQ multiplex PCR was the method, and the copy in TCRdb shows in-frame clones only, minus some. The sample contains 150,000 to 200,000 clones, roughly nine tenths of which appear only once. The sequences come from peripheral blood, collected 28 days after the second AZD1222 dose. These TCRs come from an adult who received the AZD1222 COVID-19 vaccine.

This chain connects TRBV7-9 to TRBJ2-3; D gene ambiguous. The CDR3 is 13 residues long. V lost 3 bases, J lost 2 bases, and 6 bases lay in between. Germline V gene sequence: CDR1 SEHNR, CDR2 FQNEAQ (reference sequence). DNA for the CDR3: TGTGCCAGCAGCTTCTTGGTCACAGATACGCAGTATTTT. Its protein is CASSFLVTDTQYF.

J is TRBJ1-2 and V is TRBV23-1; 8 bases line up with TRBD1. TRBV23-1 is noted as an ORF with a role that remains uncertain. The CDR3 extends over 18 amino acids. Unmatched junction bases numbered 27, after V lost 7 bases and J lost 11 bases. The CDR3 region has the DNA TGCGCCAGCACACCCAGACAGGGGCGCGTTGGAGCCGATTCGGGGTACACCTTC. Translated: CASTPRQGRVGADSGYTF.

The rearrangement joins TRBV7-3 to TRBJ1-2, with unresolved D. This CDR3 contains 16 residues. V was pared by 5 bases and J by 2 bases, with 18 bases between. Germline V gives CDR1 SGHTA, CDR2 FQGTGA. CDR3 sequence (DNA): TGTGCCAGCAGCCCAACTCGTCGGGGAGAAAACTATGGCTACACCTTC. Translation: CASSPTRRGENYGYTF.

A remark on this clone: Compared with germline, one end of the junction differs, possibly owing to a read error. The chain recombines TRBV19 with TRBJ1-1; 8 positions agree with TRBD1. Germline CDR1 reads LNHDA; CDR2 reads SQIVND (reference sequence). The CDR3 extends over 13 amino acids. CDR3: CASSRQGNPEAFF. CDR3 nucleotides: TGTGCCAGTAGTAGACAGGGGAACCCTGAAGCTTTCTTT.

The rearrangement uses TRBV3-1 (or the pseudogene TRBV3-2) and TRBJ2-2; tentatively, D is TRBD1 (6 bases). Trimming stripped 1 base from V and 6 bases from J, with 9 bases between. This CDR3 comprises 14 residues. Germline CDR1 is LGHDT and CDR2 is YNNKEL (reference sequence). In DNA, the CDR3 is TGTGCCAGCAGCCAAGGAAACAGGGCCGGGGAGCTGTTTTTT. Its translation is CASSQGNRAGELFF.

DNA of the CDR3: TGCGCCAGCAGCCAAGATCAAGCGAACACCGGGGAGCTGTTTTTT. It specifies CASSQDQANTGELFF. This chain links TRBV4-1 with TRBJ2-2, with no clear D. This CDR3 is built from 15 residues. The V end lost 0 bases, the J end lost 0 bases, and 5 bases lay between the germline ends. CDR1 and CDR2 from the germline V gene are MGHRA and YSYEKL.

This chain connects TRBV27 to TRBJ1-1; D may be TRBD1 (5 bases). This CDR3 spans 14 amino acids. Germline V gene sequence: CDR1 MNHEY, CDR2 SMNVEV (reference sequence). V shed 1 base and J shed 10 bases, with 16 bases lying between them. CDR3: CASSLFPGGYVAFF. The CDR3 DNA reads as TGTGCCAGCAGTTTATTCCCCGGGGGTTACGTAGCTTTCTTT.

V usage is TRBV21-1 and J usage is TRBJ1-4; TRBD1, the table's D call, was not compared with the DNA. TRBV21-1 is described as a pseudogene. The CDR3 has 15 residues. CDR3 nucleotides: TGTGCCGCTCGTCCGTGGTGGGACAGAAAAGAAAAACTGTTTTTT. Amino acids: CAARPWWDRKEKLFF.

This clone has just one count. The chain joins TRBV2 to TRBJ2-2, with a possible D match to TRBD1 (6 bases). The germline CDR1 and CDR2 sequences are SNHLY and FYNNEI. The CDR3 sequence is 14 residues long. V shed 8 bases and J shed 2 bases, with 12 bases lying between them. In nucleotides, the CDR3 is TGTGCCAGCGACGTGGACAGAAACACCGGGGAGCTGTTTTTT. It codes for CASDVDRNTGELFF.

The rearrangement uses TRBV14 and TRBJ1-2; D is undetermined. There are 16 residues in the CDR3. Trimming left V 1 base short and J 0 bases short, with 12 bases between. Germline CDR1 reads SGHDN; CDR2 reads FVKESK. The CDR3 loop is CASSQGARRTNYGYTF. In nucleotides, the CDR3 is TGTGCCAGCAGCCAAGGAGCCAGACGAACTAACTATGGCTACACCTTC.